One T cell receptor (beta chain) is described in this entry. The clone's antigen remains unknown. It has no much larger one-base neighbor in the sample; base qualities were not kept. The TCR beta CDR3 regions were amplified from the RNA transcripts. The TCR CDR3 was subjected to a first round of RT-PCR using the HTBI primer set and the Qiagen OneStep RT-PCR kit. The libraries were constructed in a second round of multiplex PCR and then size-selected and purified. Libraries were sequenced paired-end with 100 bp reads on an Illumina HiSeq2000. In the original analysis: SOAPnuke was used to process the raw data, throwing out any read that contained adapters or uncalled bases, had a mean Phred below 15, or lacked an exact constant-primer or identifier match. COPE v1.2.5 was used to merge the high-quality paired reads, and each unique nucleotide sequence was defined as a clonotype. MiTCR v1.1 was used to align the clonotypes against IMGT TRBV, TRBD and TRBJ reference segments. The analysis included only V-J combinations with a frequency above 0.0001, which together covered approximately 99% of the repertoires. The TCS score was defined as the ratio of F50 (clonal expansion) to E x V (chaos), calculated using BLOSUM62-based TCRdist between CDR3 peptides within each V-J. Welch's t-statistics and random forest reduced several hundred V-J features to 10 to 15, which were used in a naive Bayes classifier (R e1071). Thyroid-blood repertoire similarity was quantified with the Morisita-Horn index. TCRdb redid the processing of the public reads, applying fastp at Q25 and MiXCR, and retained in-frame beta chains. Every distinct CDR3 protein forms one entry, paired with its most common genes and DNA. It is TCRdb's table, rather than the study itself, that gives the V and J calls and clone size. The sample table lists about 580,000 distinct CDR3 sequences, just over 45% of them with a count of one. The ten most abundant clones make up around 8% of the sample.

These data originate in a study of T cells in Graves' hyperthyroidism and ophthalmopathy (dated by TCRdb to about 2019). Broadly, across the study: A discovery cohort of around 98 patients, 43 with Graves' ophthalmopathy and 55 to 60 with stable Graves' hyperthyroidism, was used to find distinguishing TCR V-J signatures. After blood sampling, hyperthyroidism patients were treated with methimazole at a starting dose of 30 mg daily, and ophthalmopathy patients were treated with high-dose intravenous methylprednisolone. The 85 to 100 discovery patients were divided at random into training and test sets in a 7:3 ratio. An independent validation cohort of some 18 hyperthyroidism patients and over 15 patients who later progressed to ophthalmopathy tested prospective prediction of ophthalmopathy. The paper describes TCR Vbeta CDR3 sequencing of around 130 peripheral blood samples, made up of around 41 ophthalmopathy patients, more than 70 hyperthyroidism patients and 17 progressor patients. Thyroid tissue and blood T-cell repertoires from about six Graves' hyperthyroidism patients were also compared in the study. What the authors observed across the whole study: Most expanded thyroid clonotypes (frequency above 0.001) were also detected in blood, a finding suggesting that blood repertoires may reflect thyroid immune responses. In cross-validation, a model built on a 13 V-J signature told ophthalmopathy apart from stable hyperthyroidism with 85% to 90% sensitivity and 81% to 82% specificity, and in testing the same model reached 80%/75%. In validation, progression to ophthalmopathy was predicted by the model with around 70% sensitivity and 72% to 80% specificity, a median of 6.5 months before onset. No statistical method was used to fix the sample size in advance, and group allocation was not hidden from the investigators.

Graves' hyperthyroidism was defined as stable when no progression to ophthalmopathy occurred over 18 months of follow-up. Hyperthyroidism patients were newly diagnosed, with disease duration under 2 months, and aged 18 to 65 years. Patients with uncontrolled infections, other autoimmune diseases, pregnancy or lactation were excluded. Diagnoses relied on clinical symptoms, serum thyroxine and TRAb, thyroid ultrasound and orbital computed tomography. Trizol reagent was used to extract total RNA, and RNA quality was then checked on an Agilent 2100 Bioanalyzer. The CDR3 holds 18 amino acids from the cysteine to the phenylalanine. Only the CDR3 portion is preserved as DNA: 54 bases, with reading frame beginning at the first base. As encoded in the germline V gene (reference sequence), CDR1 is DFQATT while CDR2 is SNEGSKA. For this chain, trimming is 4 bases at the V end and 3 bases at the J end, and the number of junction bases without a gene match is 17.

The sample comprised peripheral blood or thyroid tissue (not recorded which). The clonotype was recovered from a woman aged 18-29 years with Graves' hyperthyroidism. The V and J genes are TRBV20-1 and TRBJ2-5; a stretch of 10 junction bases matches TRBD2. CDR3 reads: CSATPPSGRTVPEETQYF. In nucleotides, the sequence is TGCAGTGCTACCCCCCCTAGCGGGAGAACAGTGCCGGAAGAGACCCAGTACTTC.